The sequence of this T cell receptor (beta chain) was determined in a study of blood T cell repertoires in COVID-19. Study-wide background: Sources were T cells, B-cell-depleted T cells, or PBMCs; the material itself was cDNA or gDNA.

CDR1 is KGHDR and CDR2 is SFDVKD in the germline V gene. V lost 3 bases to trimming and J lost 5 bases; unmatched junction nucleotides: 3. The CDR3 totals 14 residues. Sequenced by immunoSEQ multiplex PCR; TCRdb stores in-frame clones only, minus some. The sample holds 100,000 or so clones, roughly 90% seen once. The receptor comes from a human donor with active COVID-19. The donor label of this sample is uncertain. Input material: peripheral blood. The V call is TRBV24-1, the J call TRBJ1-2; 9 bases match TRBD1. The CDR3 DNA is TGTGCCACCAGTGATCGGGACAGGGAGTATGGCTACACCTTC. It specifies CATSDRDREYGYTF.